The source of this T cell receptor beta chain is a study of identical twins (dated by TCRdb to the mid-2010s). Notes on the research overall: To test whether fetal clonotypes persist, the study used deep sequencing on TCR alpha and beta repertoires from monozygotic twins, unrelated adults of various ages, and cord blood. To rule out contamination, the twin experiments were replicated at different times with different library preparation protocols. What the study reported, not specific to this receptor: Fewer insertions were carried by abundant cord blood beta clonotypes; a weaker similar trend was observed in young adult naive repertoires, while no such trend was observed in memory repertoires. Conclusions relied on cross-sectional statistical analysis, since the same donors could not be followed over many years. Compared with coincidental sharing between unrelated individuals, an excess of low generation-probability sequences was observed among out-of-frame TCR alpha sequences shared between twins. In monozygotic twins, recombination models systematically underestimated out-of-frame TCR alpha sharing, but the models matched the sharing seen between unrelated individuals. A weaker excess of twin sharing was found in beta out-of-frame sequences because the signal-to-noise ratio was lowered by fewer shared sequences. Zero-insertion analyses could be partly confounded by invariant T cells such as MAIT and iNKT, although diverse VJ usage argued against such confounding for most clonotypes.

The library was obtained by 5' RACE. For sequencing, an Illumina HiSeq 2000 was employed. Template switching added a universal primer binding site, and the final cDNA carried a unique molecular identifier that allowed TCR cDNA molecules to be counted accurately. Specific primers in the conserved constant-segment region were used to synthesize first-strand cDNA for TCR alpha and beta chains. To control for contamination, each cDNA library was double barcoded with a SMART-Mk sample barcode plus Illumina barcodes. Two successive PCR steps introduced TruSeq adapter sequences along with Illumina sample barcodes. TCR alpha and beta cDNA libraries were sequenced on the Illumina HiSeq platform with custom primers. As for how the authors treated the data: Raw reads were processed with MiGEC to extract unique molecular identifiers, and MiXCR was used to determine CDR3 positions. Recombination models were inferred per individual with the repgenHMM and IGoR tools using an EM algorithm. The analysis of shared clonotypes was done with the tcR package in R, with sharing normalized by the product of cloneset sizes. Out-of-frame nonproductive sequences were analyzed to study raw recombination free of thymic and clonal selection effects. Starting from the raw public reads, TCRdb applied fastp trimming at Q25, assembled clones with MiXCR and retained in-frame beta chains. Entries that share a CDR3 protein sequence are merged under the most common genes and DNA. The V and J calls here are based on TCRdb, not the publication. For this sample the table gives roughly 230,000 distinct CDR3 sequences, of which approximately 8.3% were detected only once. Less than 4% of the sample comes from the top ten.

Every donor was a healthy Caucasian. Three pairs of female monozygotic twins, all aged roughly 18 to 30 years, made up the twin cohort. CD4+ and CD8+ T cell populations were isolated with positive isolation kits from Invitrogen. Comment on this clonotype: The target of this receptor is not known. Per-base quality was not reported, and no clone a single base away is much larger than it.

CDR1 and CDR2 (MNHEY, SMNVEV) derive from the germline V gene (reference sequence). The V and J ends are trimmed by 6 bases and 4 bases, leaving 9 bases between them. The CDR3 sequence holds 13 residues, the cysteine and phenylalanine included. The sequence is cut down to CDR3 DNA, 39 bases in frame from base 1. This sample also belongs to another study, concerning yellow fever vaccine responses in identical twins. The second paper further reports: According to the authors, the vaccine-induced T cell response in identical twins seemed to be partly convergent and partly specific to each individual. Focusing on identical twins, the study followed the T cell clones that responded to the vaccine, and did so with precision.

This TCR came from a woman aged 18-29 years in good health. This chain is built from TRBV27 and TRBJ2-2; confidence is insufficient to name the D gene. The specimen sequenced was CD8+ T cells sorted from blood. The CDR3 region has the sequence CASSSPPTGELFF. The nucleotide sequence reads TGTGCCAGCAGCTCCCCGCCCACCGGGGAGCTGTTTTTT.